These T cell receptor beta chains were read from a single sample in a study of cytomegalovirus exposure and HLA in healthy donors. Assay: immunoSEQ multiplex PCR; the TCRdb copy retains only in-frame clones and omits some. The sample shows about 190,000 clones, about 85% of them seen only once. The sequenced sample consisted of PBMCs. The source of these receptors is a woman between 45 and 60 years old in good health and CMV-seropositive. Each CDR3 is given with its conserved first and last residue. The D gene is left open where the match is weak. Rows may omit the clone size; those that give it use once, few, many or a size class.

J gene | V gene | clone size | D gene | CDR3 DNA | CDR3 protein
TRBJ2-7 | TRBV6-5 | . | TRBD1 | TGTGCCAGCGGAAAGACAGGGATACCCTACGAGCAGTACTTC | CASGKTGIPYEQYF
TRBJ1-2 | TRBV2 | . | . | TGTGCCAGCAGTGAGGTCCAGGCAGCTTACTATGGCTACACCTTC | CASSEVQAAYYGYTF
TRBJ1-5 | TRBV6-1 | . | . | TGTGCCAGCAGTGAGCGGGGAGTCACCAATCAGCCCCAGCATTTT | CASSERGVTNQPQHF
TRBJ2-3 | TRBV6-5 | . | TRBD2 | TGTGCCAGCAGTTACCTCGGGGGGGCCGGAGATACGCAGTATTTT | CASSYLGGAGDTQYF
TRBJ1-1 | TRBV7-8 | . | . | TGTGCCAGCAGCCCGTCAGCGGGTGGGTCCGAGCCTAGGGACACTGAAGCTTTCTTT | CASSPSAGGSEPRDTEAFF
TRBJ2-2 | TRBV5-1 | . | . | TGCGCCAGCAGCTTGGCGTATCGGACACCCTGGGAAGTAGGGGAGCTGTTTTTT | CASSLAYRTPWEVGELFF
TRBJ1-2 | TRBV6-6 | . | . | TGTGCCAGCAGTTACGGAGGGGAGGGCTATGGCTACACCTTC | CASSYGGEGYGYTF
TRBJ1-2 | TRBV5-6 | . | . | TGTGCCAGCAGCTTGGCCGGGAGCAACTATGGCTACACCTTC | CASSLAGSNYGYTF
TRBJ2-7 | TRBV7-2 | once | . | TGTGCCAGCAGCTTATGGGGGGAAGGAGGGTCCTACGAGCAGTACTTC | CASSLWGEGGSYEQYF
TRBJ1-1 | TRBV5-1 | . | . | TGCGCCAGCAGCTTGCCTAACACTGAAGCTTTCTTT | CASSLPNTEAFF
TRBJ2-7 | TRBV7-2 | . | TRBD2 | TGTGCCAGCAGCTCGGGACTAGCCGAGCAGTACTTC | CASSSGLAEQYF
TRBJ2-5 | TRBV9 | . | . | TGTGCCAGCAGCGTAGCTGGCACTAATAAAGAGACCCAGTACTTC | CASSVAGTNKETQYF
TRBJ1-4 | TRBV6-5 | . | TRBD1 | TGTGCCAGCAGTCCTACAGGGGGGGGTGAAAAACTGTTTTTT | CASSPTGGGEKLFF
TRBJ1-2 | TRBV6-5 | . | . | TGTGCCAGCAGTTTCCAAGCTCCCCACTATGGCTACACCTTC | CASSFQAPHYGYTF
TRBJ2-7 | TRBV29-1 | . | . | TGCAGCGTTGCCCCTCGACAGGGAGGATACGAGCAGTACTTC | CSVAPRQGGYEQYF
TRBJ1-1 | TRBV27 | . | TRBD1 | TGTGCCAGCAGCCCCTCACAGGGGATCATGAACACTGAAGCTTTCTTT | CASSPSQGIMNTEAFF
TRBJ2-3 | TRBV19 | . | TRBD2 | TGTGCCAGTAGTATCAGGGAGGGGGATACGCAGTATTTT | CASSIREGDTQYF
TRBJ2-2 | TRBV7-3 | . | . | TGTGCCAGCAGCTTAACTGGGGGCGCTGCCGGGGAGCTGTTTTTT | CASSLTGGAAGELFF
TRBJ1-2 | TRBV30 | . | . | TGTGCCTGGATGTTAACAGGGCGAAACTATGGCTACACCTTC | CAWMLTGRNYGYTF
TRBJ2-6 | TRBV9 | . | . | TGTGCCAGCAGCGTGACAGGACAGGGGGCCAACGTCCTGACTTTC | CASSVTGQGANVLTF
TRBJ1-2 | TRBV5-4 | . | TRBD1 | TGTGCCAGCAGCGCCGGGGCAGGGGGCGTTTTTGGTGGCTACACCTTC | CASSAGAGGVFGGYTF
TRBJ1-1 | TRBV15 | . | . | TGTGCCACCAGCAGAGATTATGCAGGGAACACTGAAGCTTTCTTT | CATSRDYAGNTEAFF
TRBJ1-2 | TRBV4-3 | . | . | TGCGCCAGCTCACCTGGAGTGATGAACTATGGCTACACCTTC | CASSPGVMNYGYTF
TRBJ2-5 | TRBV6-1 | . | . | TGTGCCAGCAGTGTGCACAGGGTAGTGGGAGAGACCCAGTACTTC | CASSVHRVVGETQYF
TRBJ2-7 | TRBV2 | . | . | TGTGCCAGCAGTGCCGACAGTTCCTCCTACGAGCAGTACTTC | CASSADSSSYEQYF
TRBJ2-2 | TRBV2 | . | TRBD2 | TGTGCCAGCAGTGGGGATAGCGGGGGGCTGAACACCGGGGAGCTGTTTTTT | CASSGDSGGLNTGELFF
TRBJ2-7 | TRBV5-6 | . | . | TGTGCCAGCAGCTTTCCACAGGGCGACTACGAGCAGTACTTC | CASSFPQGDYEQYF
TRBJ2-7 | TRBV9 | . | TRBD1 | TGTGCCAGCAGTTTTGGGGGGACAGGGACCCACGAGCAGTACTTC | CASSFGGTGTHEQYF
TRBJ1-1 | TRBV19 | . | . | TGTGCCAGTAGTATCCAGGGCGCTCCGACTGAAGCTTTCTTT | CASSIQGAPTEAFF
TRBJ1-4 | TRBV5-4 | few | TRBD1 | TGTGCCAGCAGCTTGGGGGGACAGGGTAATGAAAAACTGTTTTTT | CASSLGGQGNEKLFF
TRBJ2-6 | TRBV29-1 | once | TRBD1 | TGCAGCGTTGAGGCTACAGGGGCTGGGGCCAACGTCCTGACTTTC | CSVEATGAGANVLTF
TRBJ2-1 | TRBV7-8 | . | TRBD2 | TGTGCCAGCAGCTTAGTCTACGGGGGGGCTGCGGGGAATGAGCAGTTCTTC | CASSLVYGGAAGNEQFF
TRBJ2-7 | TRBV6-5 | . | . | TGTGCCAGCAGCCCCAGTATCCGTGACGAGCAGTACTTC | CASSPSIRDEQYF
TRBJ2-7 | TRBV11-2 | . | TRBD1 | TGTGCCAGCAGCTTGTGGACAGGGATCGAGCAGTACTTC | CASSLWTGIEQYF
TRBJ2-2 | TRBV29-1 | once | TRBD2 | TGCAGCGTTGAACTCCAAGTAGCGGGGGGCCTAGGGGCGAACACCGGGGAGCTGTTTTTT | CSVELQVAGGLGANTGELFF
TRBJ2-1 | TRBV27 | . | . | TGTGCCAGCAGTACTAGAAGGCGCCATGAGCAGTTCTTC | CASSTRRRHEQFF
TRBJ2-2 | TRBV6-6 | . | TRBD1 | TGTGCCAGCAGTAAGGGACAGGGCCTGAACACCGGGGAGCTGTTTTTT | CASSKGQGLNTGELFF
TRBJ1-5 | TRBV28 | . | . | TGTGCCAGCAGCCGAGGGGGACACTCCAATCAGCCCCAGCATTTT | CASSRGGHSNQPQHF
TRBJ2-6 | TRBV4-1 | once | TRBD1 | TGCGCCAGCAGCCTAACAGGGGGCGGGTCTGGGGCCAACGTCCTGACTTTC | CASSLTGGGSGANVLTF
TRBJ2-5 | TRBV5-1 | . | TRBD2 | TGCGCCAGCAGCTCTGGAGCGGGGGAGACCCAGTACTTC | CASSSGAGETQYF
TRBJ1-4 | TRBV2 | few | . | TGTGCCAACTACGACCTTTACCATGAAAAACTGTTTTTT | CANYDLYHEKLFF
TRBJ1-2 | TRBV19 | . | . | TGTGCCAGTAGCCGGGGGGGACGGATCTATGGCTACACCTTC | CASSRGGRIYGYTF
TRBJ2-2 | TRBV7-9 | . | TRBD1 | TGTGCCAGCAGCTCCCTCCGGGACAGATACACCGGGGAGCTGTTTTTT | CASSSLRDRYTGELFF
TRBJ1-5 | TRBV27 | . | . | TGTGCCAGCAGTTCCCTCGGGGAACTTAGCAATCAGCCCCAGCATTTT | CASSSLGELSNQPQHF
TRBJ2-2 | TRBV7-2 | . | TRBD2 | TGTGCCAGCAGCTCGGGACTAGCCATAACCGGGGAGCTGTTTTTT | CASSSGLAITGELFF
TRBJ2-7 | TRBV9 | . | TRBD1 | TGTGCCAGCAGTGGACAGGGGGCCTACGAGCAGTACTTC | CASSGQGAYEQYF
TRBJ1-1 | TRBV19 | . | . | TGTGCCAGTAAAGGGGTTTGGGACACTGAAGCTTTCTTT | CASKGVWDTEAFF
TRBJ2-5 | TRBV28 | once | TRBD1 | TGTGCCAGCAGTCCCCGGACAGGGTGGGGAGAGACCCAGTACTTC | CASSPRTGWGETQYF
TRBJ2-4 | TRBV18 | . | . | TGTGCCAGCTCACCACCTGGGGCAGGGAAGGCCAAAAACATTCAGTACTTC | CASSPPGAGKAKNIQYF
TRBJ1-2 | TRBV7-9 | . | TRBD1 | TGTGCCAGCAGCTTTGACAGGGGTCAGGGTAACTATGGCTACACCTTC | CASSFDRGQGNYGYTF
TRBJ2-7 | TRBV11-2 | . | TRBD1 | TGTGCCAGCAGCCTAGGGACAGACTCCTACGAGCAGTACTTC | CASSLGTDSYEQYF
TRBJ2-7 | TRBV7-9 | . | . | TGTTCCAGCAGAACAGGGTCCTACGAGCAGTACTTC | CSSRTGSYEQYF